This T cell receptor beta chain emerged from a study of T cells in Graves' hyperthyroidism and ophthalmopathy. Germline assignment: CDR1 MNHNS and CDR2 SASEGT. V was shortened by 4 bases and J by 2 bases, with 9 bases between the two germline ends. The CDR3 has 15 amino acids. Comments on this clonotype: Its target is not known.

Amplified TCR beta CDR3 regions derived from RNA transcripts. The HTBI primer set served for first-round RT-PCR of the TCR CDR3. TCRdb reprocessed the multiplex PCR reads with MiXCR, giving one entry per CDR3 protein. In the table there are some 580,000 distinct CDR3 sequences, approximately 16% of which are singletons. Overall study findings and caveats: Median prediction lead before ophthalmopathy onset was about 6.5 months with the model.

V is TRBV6-1 and J is TRBJ2-6; weak D call: TRBD1 (6 bases). The origin of this receptor is a woman aged 40 to 50 with Graves' ophthalmopathy. Sequences were obtained from blood. The CDR3 loop reads CASSVGAAGANVLTF. The CDR3 nucleotides are TGTGCCAGCAGTGTGGGGGCGGCTGGGGCCAACGTCCTGACTTTC.